This T cell receptor beta chain appears in the sequencing data of a study of radiation and T cells in renal cell carcinoma. The data were produced by immunoSEQ multiplex PCR, yet TCRdb's version contains in-frame clones alone and is incomplete. This repertoire shows tens of thousands of clones, 58% found once; its top ten account for about 20%. The germline CDR1 and CDR2 sequences are MRHNA and SNTAGT. Trimming at V came to 5 bases and at J to 9 bases, leaving 13 bases not matched to a gene. The CDR3 has 15 amino acids. Treatment indicated: treatment-naive control, cytoreductive nephrectomy. Control samples are tumors resected by cytoreductive nephrectomy without prior radiation. The patient's renal cell carcinoma had clear cell pathology.

The TCR comes from a middle-aged man with renal cell carcinoma. This chain joins TRBV6-4 and TRBJ2-1; 7 bases align to TRBD1. The sample in question was tumor tissue, obtained from a patient whose treatment was nephrectomy without radiotherapy. The CDR3 loop is CASSMEAGGVGEQFF. The CDR3 bases are TGTGCCAGCAGTATGGAGGCAGGGGGTGTTGGTGAGCAGTTCTTC.